This T cell receptor (beta chain) was recorded in a study of cytotoxic CD8 clonotypes in ibrutinib-treated CLL. The CDR3 loop spans 16 amino acids. V lost 4 bases and J lost 5; bases outside the gene matches: 9. In germline, CDR1 is SGHRS, CDR2 YFSETQ. Measured with immunoSEQ multiplex PCR; TCRdb has only the in-frame clones, and not every one. Found here are about 25,000 clones, less than 80% of them singletons; the top ten hold around 8.3%. The chain employs TRBV5-1 and TRBJ2-1; 10 bases are a match to TRBD1. Sample: PBMCs, taken before ibrutinib treatment. This clonotype was obtained from a human donor with chronic lymphocytic leukemia. The CDR3 is CASSGGGTGVNNEQFF. In DNA form, the CDR3 reads TGCGCCAGCAGCGGTGGCGGGACAGGGGTGAACAATGAGCAGTTCTTC.